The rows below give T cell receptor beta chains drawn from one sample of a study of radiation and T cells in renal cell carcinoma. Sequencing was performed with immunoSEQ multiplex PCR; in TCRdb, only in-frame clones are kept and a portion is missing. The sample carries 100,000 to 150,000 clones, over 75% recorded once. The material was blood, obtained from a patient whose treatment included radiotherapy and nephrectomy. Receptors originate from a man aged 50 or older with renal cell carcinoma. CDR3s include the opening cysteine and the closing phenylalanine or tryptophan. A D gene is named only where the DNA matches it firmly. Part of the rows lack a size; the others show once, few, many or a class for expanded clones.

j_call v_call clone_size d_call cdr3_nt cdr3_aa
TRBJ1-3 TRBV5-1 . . TGCGCCAGCAGCTCGAAACAGGGTGCTGGTTCTGGAAACACCATATATTTT CASSSKQGAGSGNTIYF
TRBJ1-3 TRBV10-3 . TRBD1 TGTGCCGCTGAACAGGGGGCGGTTGGAAACACCATATATTTT CAAEQGAVGNTIYF
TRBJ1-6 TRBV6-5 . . TGTGCCAGCAGAGACCTCGGCCCGGGGAATTCACCCCTCCACTTT CASRDLGPGNSPLHF
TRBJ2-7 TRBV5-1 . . TGCGCCAGCAGCTTGACCCCGGGACAAAGCACCTACGAGCAGTACTTC CASSLTPGQSTYEQYF
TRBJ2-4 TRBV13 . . TGTGCCAGCAGCTTAAGGCAGGCAAAGTTTGAAGCCAAAAACATTCAGTACTTC CASSLRQAKFEAKNIQYF
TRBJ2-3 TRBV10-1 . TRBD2 TGCGCCAGCAGTGCTGGCGGGAGTTGGACAGATACGCAGTATTTT CASSAGGSWTDTQYF
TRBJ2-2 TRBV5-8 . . TGTGCCAGCGAGGGGTCAAACACCGGGGAGCTGTTTTTT CASEGSNTGELFF
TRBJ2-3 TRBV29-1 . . TGCAGCGTTGAAAGGGGATTTAGCACAGATACGCAGTATTTT CSVERGFSTDTQYF
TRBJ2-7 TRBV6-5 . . TGTGCCGCGACTAGTACGGTCTACGAGCAGTACTTC CAATSTVYEQYF
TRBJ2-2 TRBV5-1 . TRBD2 TGCGCCAGCAGCGGCGGGAGGGTCGTCTCGACCGGGGAGCTGTTTTTT CASSGGRVVSTGELFF
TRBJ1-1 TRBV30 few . TGTGCCTGGAGATCAGCAGGGTTGAACACTGAAGCTTTCTTT CAWRSAGLNTEAFF
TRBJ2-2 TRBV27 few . TGTGCCAGCAGACTAGAGAACACCGGGGAGCTGTTTTTT CASRLENTGELFF
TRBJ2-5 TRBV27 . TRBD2 TGTGCCAGCAGTTTCCGCCAGCTAGCGGGGCAAGAGACCCAGTACTTC CASSFRQLAGQETQYF
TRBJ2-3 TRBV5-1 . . TGCGCCAGCAGGCCGAACCGAGATACGCAGTATTTT CASRPNRDTQYF